Given below is one T cell receptor beta chain in context. This entry belongs to a study of blood T cell repertoires in COVID-19. At the level of the study: T cells, B-cell-depleted T cells, or PBMCs supplied cDNA or gDNA.

Participants were aged roughly 18 to 89 years from roughly 26 US areas. Each recovered donor of Cohort 3 presented with two negative PCRs, clearance, or symptom resolution. The table came from immunoSEQ multiplex PCR; TCRdb's copy has only in-frame clones and leaves some out. The sample shows 350,000 to 400,000 clones, roughly 91% of them seen only once. The sequence was collected from a woman in her twenties or thirties who had recovered from COVID-19. Sequenced material: PBMCs or T cells enriched from blood (not recorded which).

The DNA for the CDR3 is TGTGCCAGCAGCACCTACAGGGGGGGAACTGAAGCTTTCTTT. Amino acid sequence: CASSTYRGGTEAFF. The chain combines TRBV7-9 with TRBJ1-1; 8 nucleotides align to TRBD1. The germline V gene has CDR1 SEHNR and CDR2 FQNEAQ (reference sequence). CDR3 length: 14 amino acids. Losses at the gene ends were 5 bases for V and 5 bases for J; bases not matched to a gene: 7.